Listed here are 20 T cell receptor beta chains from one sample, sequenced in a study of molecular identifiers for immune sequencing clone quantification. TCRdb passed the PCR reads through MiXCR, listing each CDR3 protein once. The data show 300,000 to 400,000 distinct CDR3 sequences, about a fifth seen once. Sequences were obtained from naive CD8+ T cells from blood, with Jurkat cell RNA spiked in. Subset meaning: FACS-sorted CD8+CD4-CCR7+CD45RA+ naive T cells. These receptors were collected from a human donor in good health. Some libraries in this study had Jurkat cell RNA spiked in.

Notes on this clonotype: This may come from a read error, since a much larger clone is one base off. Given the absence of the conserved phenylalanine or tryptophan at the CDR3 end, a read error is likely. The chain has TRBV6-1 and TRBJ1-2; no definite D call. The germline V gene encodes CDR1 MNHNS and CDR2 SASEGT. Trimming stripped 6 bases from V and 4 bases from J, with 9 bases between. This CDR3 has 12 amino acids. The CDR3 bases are TGTGCCAGCAGGTACGGGTCCTATGGCTACACCTCC. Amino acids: CASRYGSYGYTS.

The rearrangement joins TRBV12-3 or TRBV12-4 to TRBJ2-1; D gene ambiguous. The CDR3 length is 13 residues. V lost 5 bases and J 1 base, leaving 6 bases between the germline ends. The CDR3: CASSRASYNEQFF. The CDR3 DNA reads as TGTGCCAGCAGTCGAGCTTCCTACAATGAGCAGTTCTTC.

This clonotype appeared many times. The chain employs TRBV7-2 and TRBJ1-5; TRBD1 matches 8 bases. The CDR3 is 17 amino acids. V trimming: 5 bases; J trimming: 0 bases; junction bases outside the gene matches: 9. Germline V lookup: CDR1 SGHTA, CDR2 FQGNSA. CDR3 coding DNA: TGTGCCAGCAGCCCGATCAGGGGGCCTTATAGCAATCAGCCCCAGCATTTT. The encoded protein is CASSPIRGPYSNQPQHF.

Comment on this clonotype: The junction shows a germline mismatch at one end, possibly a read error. CDR3 coding DNA: TGCGCCCGCAGCCTAGGCTACTCTGGAAACACCATATATTTT. Protein sequence: CARSLGYSGNTIYF. The gene calls are TRBV5-1 and TRBJ1-3, with unresolved D. The CDR3 spans 14 residues. Germline V gene lookup returns CDR1 SGHRS and CDR2 YFSETQ.

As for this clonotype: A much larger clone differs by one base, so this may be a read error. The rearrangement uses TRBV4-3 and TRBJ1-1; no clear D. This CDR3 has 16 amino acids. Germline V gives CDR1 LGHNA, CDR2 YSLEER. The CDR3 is CASSQGTGLMNTGAFF. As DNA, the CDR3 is TGCGCCAGCAGCCAAGGGACGGGCCTCATGAACACTGGAGCTTTCTTT.

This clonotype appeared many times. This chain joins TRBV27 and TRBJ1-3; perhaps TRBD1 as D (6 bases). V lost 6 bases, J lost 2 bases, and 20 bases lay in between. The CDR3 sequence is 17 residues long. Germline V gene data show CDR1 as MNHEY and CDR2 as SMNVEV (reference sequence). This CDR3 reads CASRELGGGWAGNTIYF. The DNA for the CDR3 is TGTGCCAGCAGAGAACTAGGGGGGGGTTGGGCTGGAAACACCATATATTTT.

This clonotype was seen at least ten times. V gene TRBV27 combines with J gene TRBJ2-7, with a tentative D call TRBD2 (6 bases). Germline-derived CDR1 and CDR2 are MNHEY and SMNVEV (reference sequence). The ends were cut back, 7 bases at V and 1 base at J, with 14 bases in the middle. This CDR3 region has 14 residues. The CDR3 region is CASTQTGGSYEQYF. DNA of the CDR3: TGTGCCAGCACTCAAACCGGGGGATCCTACGAGCAGTACTTC.

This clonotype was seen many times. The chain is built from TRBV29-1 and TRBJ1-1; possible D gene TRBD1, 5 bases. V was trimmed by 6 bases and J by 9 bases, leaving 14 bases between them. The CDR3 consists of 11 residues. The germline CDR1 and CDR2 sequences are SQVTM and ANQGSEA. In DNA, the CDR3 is TGCAGCGTGGCGACAGAAATCCAAGCTTTCTTT. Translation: CSVATEIQAFF.

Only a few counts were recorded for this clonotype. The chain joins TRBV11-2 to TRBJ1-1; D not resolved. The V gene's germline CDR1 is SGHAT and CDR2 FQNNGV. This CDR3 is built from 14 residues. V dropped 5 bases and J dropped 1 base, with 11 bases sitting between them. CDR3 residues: CASSIGLENTEAFF. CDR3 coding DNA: TGTGCCAGCAGCATTGGGCTAGAGAACACTGAAGCTTTCTTT.

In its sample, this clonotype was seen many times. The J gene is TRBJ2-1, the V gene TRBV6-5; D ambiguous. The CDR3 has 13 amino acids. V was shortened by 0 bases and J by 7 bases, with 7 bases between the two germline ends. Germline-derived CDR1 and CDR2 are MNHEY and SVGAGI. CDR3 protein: CASSYSKRNEQFF. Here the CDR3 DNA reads TGTGCCAGCAGTTACTCCAAGAGAAATGAGCAGTTCTTC.

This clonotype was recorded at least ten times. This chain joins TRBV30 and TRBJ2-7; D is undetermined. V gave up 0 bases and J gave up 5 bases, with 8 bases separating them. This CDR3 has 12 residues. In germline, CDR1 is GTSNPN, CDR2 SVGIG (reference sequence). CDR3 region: CAWSVDQDEQYF. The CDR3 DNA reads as TGTGCCTGGAGTGTAGACCAGGACGAGCAGTACTTC.

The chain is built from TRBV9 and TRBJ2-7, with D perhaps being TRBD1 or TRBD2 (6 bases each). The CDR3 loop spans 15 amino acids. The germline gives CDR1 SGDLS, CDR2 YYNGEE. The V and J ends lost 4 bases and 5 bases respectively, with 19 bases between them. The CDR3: CASSPSRRGVDEQYF. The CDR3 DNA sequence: TGTGCCAGCAGCCCGAGTCGTAGGGGGGTCGACGAGCAGTACTTC.

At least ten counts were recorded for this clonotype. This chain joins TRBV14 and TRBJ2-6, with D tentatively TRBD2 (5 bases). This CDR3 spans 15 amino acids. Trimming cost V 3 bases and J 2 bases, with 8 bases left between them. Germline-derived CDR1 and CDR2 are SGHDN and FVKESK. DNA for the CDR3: TGTGCCAGCAGCCACGGGAAGGCTGGGGCCAACGTCCTGACTTTC. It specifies CASSHGKAGANVLTF.

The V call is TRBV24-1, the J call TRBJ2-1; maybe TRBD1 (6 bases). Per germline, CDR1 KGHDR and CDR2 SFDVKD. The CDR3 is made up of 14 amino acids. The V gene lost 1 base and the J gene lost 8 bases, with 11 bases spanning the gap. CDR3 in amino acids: CATSDFSGVDEQFF. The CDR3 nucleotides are TGTGCCACCAGTGATTTCTCAGGGGTTGATGAGCAGTTCTTC.

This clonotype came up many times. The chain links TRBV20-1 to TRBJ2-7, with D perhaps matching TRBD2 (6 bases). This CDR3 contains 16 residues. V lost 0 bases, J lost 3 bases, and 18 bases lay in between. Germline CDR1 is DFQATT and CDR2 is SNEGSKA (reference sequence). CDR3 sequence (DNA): TGCAGTGCTAGAGATCTAGGGCTAGCGATAGTCTACGAGCAGTACTTC. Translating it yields CSARDLGLAIVYEQYF.

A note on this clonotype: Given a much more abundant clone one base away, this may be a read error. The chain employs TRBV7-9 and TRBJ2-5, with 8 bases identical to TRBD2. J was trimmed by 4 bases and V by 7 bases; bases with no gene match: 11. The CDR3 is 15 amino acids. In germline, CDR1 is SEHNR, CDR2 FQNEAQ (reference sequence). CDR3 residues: CASNPEVAGRETQYF. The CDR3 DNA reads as TGTGCCAGCAACCCCGAGGTAGCGGGGCGAGAGACCCAGTACTTC.

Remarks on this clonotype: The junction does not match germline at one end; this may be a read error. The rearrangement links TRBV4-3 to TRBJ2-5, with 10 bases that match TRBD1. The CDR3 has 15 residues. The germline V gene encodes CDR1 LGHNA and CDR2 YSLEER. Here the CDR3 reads CTSSQTGGVGETQYF. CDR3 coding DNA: TGCACCAGCAGCCAGACAGGGGGCGTCGGGGAGACCCAGTACTTC.

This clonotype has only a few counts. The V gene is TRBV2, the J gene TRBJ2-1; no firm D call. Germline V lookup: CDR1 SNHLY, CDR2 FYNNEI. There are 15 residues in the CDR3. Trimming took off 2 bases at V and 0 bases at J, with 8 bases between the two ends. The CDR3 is CASSELPSSYNEQFF. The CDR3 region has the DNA TGTGCCAGCAGTGAACTTCCGAGCTCCTACAATGAGCAGTTCTTC. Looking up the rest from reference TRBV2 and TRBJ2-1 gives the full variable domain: EPEVTQTPSHQVTQMGQEVILRCVPISNHLYFYWYRQILGQKVEFLVSFYNNEISEKSEIFDDQFSVERPDGSNFTLKIRSTKLEDSAMYFCASSELPSSYNEQFFGPGTRLTVL.

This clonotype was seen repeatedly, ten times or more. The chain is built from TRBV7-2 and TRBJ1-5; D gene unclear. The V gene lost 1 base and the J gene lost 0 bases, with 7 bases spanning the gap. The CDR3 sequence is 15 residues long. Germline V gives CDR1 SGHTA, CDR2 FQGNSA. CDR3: CASSLGQASNQPQHF. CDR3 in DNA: TGTGCCAGCAGCTTAGGGCAGGCTAGCAATCAGCCCCAGCATTTT. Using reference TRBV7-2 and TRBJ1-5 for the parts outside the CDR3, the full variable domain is GAGVSQSPSNKVTEKGKDVELRCDPISGHTALYWYRQSLGQGLEFLIYFQGNSAPDKSGLPSDRFSAERTGGSVSTLTIQRTQQEDSAVYLCASSLGQASNQPQHFGDGTRLSIL.

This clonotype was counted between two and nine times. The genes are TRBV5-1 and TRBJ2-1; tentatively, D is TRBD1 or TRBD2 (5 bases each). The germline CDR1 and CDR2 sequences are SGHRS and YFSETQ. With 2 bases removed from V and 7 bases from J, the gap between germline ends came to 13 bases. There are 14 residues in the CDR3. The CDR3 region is CASSFYGALNEQFF. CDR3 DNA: TGCGCCAGCAGCTTCTACGGGGCCCTAAATGAGCAGTTCTTC. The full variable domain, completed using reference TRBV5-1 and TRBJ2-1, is KAGVTQTPRYLIKTRGQQVTLSCSPISGHRSVSWYQQTPGQGLQFLFEYFSETQRNKGNFPGRFSGRQFSNSRSEMNVSTLELGDSALYLCASSFYGALNEQFFGPGTRLTVL.